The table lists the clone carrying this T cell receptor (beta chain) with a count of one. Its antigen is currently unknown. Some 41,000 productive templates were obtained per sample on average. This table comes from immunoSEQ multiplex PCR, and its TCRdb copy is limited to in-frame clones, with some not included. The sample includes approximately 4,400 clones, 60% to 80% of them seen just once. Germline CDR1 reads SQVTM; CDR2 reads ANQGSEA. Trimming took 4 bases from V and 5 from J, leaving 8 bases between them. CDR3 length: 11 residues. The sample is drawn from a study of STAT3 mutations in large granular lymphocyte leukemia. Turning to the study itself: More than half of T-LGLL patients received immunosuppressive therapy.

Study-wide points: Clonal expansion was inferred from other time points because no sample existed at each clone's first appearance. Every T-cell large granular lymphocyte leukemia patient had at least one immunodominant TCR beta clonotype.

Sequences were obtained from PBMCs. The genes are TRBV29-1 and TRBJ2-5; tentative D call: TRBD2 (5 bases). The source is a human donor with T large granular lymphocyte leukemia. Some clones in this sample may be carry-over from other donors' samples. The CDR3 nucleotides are TGCAGCGTTGGGGGAGTTGAGACCCAGTACTTC. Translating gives CSVGGVETQYF.